These T cell receptor beta chains were read from a single sample in a study of blood T cell repertoires in COVID-19. TCRdb keeps only in-frame clones here, not all; method: immunoSEQ multiplex PCR. Of approximately 260,000 clones listed, approximately 86% are singletons. The sequenced sample consisted of PBMCs or T cells enriched from blood (not recorded which). The receptors were sampled from a woman between 25 and 40 years old with acute COVID-19. CDR3s include the opening cysteine and the closing phenylalanine or tryptophan. Each record gives: D gene, V gene, J gene, clone size, CDR3 DNA, CDR3 protein. D genes are given only for firm matches. Size values are once, few and many counts, or a class for expanded clones, and some rows have none.

TRBD1,TRBV2,TRBJ1-5,-,TGTGCCAGCAACCCCGGACAGGGTACAGGTCAGCCCCAGCATTTT,CASNPGQGTGQPQHF
TRBD1,TRBV6-4,TRBJ2-4,few,TGTGCCAGCAGTGACTCCCGGGACAGGAGAAAAAACATTCAGTACTTC,CASSDSRDRRKNIQYF
-,TRBV4-3,TRBJ1-4,-,TGCGCCAGCAGCCTCGGAGGGGTGGGGGAAAAACTGTTTTTT,CASSLGGVGEKLFF
TRBD1,TRBV4-2,TRBJ1-6,-,TGTGCCAGCAGCCAAGATCTTTTTAGGGACAGGCCCTCACCCCTCCACTTT,CASSQDLFRDRPSPLHF
-,TRBV19,TRBJ1-5,-,TGTGCCAGTAGTGCCGATCGGTGGCCCCAGCATTTT,CASSADRWPQHF
-,TRBV19,TRBJ1-1,-,TGTGCCACCATCCCGGCGGGGGGGCGGACCACTGAAGCTTTCTTT,CATIPAGGRTTEAFF
TRBD1,TRBV30,TRBJ1-2,once,TGTGCCTGGAGACCAGGGGGTCATGGCTACACCTTC,CAWRPGGHGYTF
TRBD1,TRBV7-8,TRBJ2-2,-,TGTGCCAGCAGCTCCGGGACAGGGTACACCGGGGAGCTGTTTTTT,CASSSGTGYTGELFF
-,TRBV18,TRBJ2-3,-,TGTGCCAGCTCCCTCCGCACAGATACGCAGTATTTT,CASSLRTDTQYF
TRBD1,TRBV5-5,TRBJ2-2,-,TGTGCCAGCAACGACAGGGTCTTCACCGGGGAGCTGTTTTTT,CASNDRVFTGELFF
-,TRBV19,TRBJ2-1,-,TGTGCCAGTAGTACAACGGTTATGTACTACAATGAGCAGTTCTTC,CASSTTVMYYNEQFF
TRBD2,TRBV5-8,TRBJ2-1,-,TGTGCCAGCAGCCCCCCAACCGGGACTAGCGGCTACAATGAGCAGTTCTTC,CASSPPTGTSGYNEQFF
TRBD1,TRBV28,TRBJ1-1,-,TGTGCCAGCAGCGGAGGGGGCCAGGCCACTGAAGCTTTCTTT,CASSGGGQATEAFF
TRBD2,TRBV11-2,TRBJ2-7,few,TGTGCCAGCAGCAGGACTAGCTCCGAGCAGTACTTC,CASSRTSSEQYF
TRBD1,TRBV7-9,TRBJ2-1,-,TGTGCCAGCAGCTCCAGACAGGGGGCCACTTACAATGAGCAGTTCTTC,CASSSRQGATYNEQFF
-,TRBV5-1,TRBJ1-1,-,TGCGCCAGCAGCTTCGACATTATGAACACTGAAGCTTTCTTT,CASSFDIMNTEAFF
TRBD1,TRBV5-5,TRBJ2-7,-,TGTGCCAGCAGCCATGGACAGGGGTTTTTCTACGAGCAGTACTTC,CASSHGQGFFYEQYF
-,TRBV13,TRBJ1-2,-,TGTGCCAGCAGCTTAGAAGCCCAGGGTTCTAACTATGGCTACACCTTC,CASSLEAQGSNYGYTF
-,TRBV5-1,TRBJ2-1,-,TGCGCCAGCAGCGTCCGGGCCTACAATGAGCAGTTCTTC,CASSVRAYNEQFF
-,TRBV7-8,TRBJ2-1,-,TGTGCCAGCAGCTCGGATCGGCAAGGGGAGGCTATCTACAATGAGCAGTTCTTC,CASSSDRQGEAIYNEQFF
-,TRBV18,TRBJ1-3,-,TGTGCCAGCTCACCACAGCGGAGCTCTGGAAACACCATATATTTT,CASSPQRSSGNTIYF
-,TRBV9,TRBJ1-5,-,TGTGCCAGCAGCGTATATGGCAATCAGCCCCAGCATTTT,CASSVYGNQPQHF
TRBD2,TRBV11-2,TRBJ2-3,-,TGTGCCAGCAGCTTAGATCTCTTTAGCGGGGGGGTTGTCACGCAGTATTTT,CASSLDLFSGGVVTQYF
TRBD1,TRBV19,TRBJ2-1,-,TGTGCCAGTAGTATGAGTGGGGTTACAGGGGGCGGATACAATGAGCAGTTCTTC,CASSMSGVTGGGYNEQFF
-,TRBV6-5,TRBJ1-2,-,TGTGCCAGCAGTTACGACGGCGGAAATGGCTACACCTTC,CASSYDGGNGYTF
-,TRBV19,TRBJ2-1,-,TGTGCCAGTAGTATTTGGCAGGGAAACAATGAGCAGTTCTTC,CASSIWQGNNEQFF
TRBD2,TRBV6-1,TRBJ2-1,-,TGTGCCAGCAGTGAAGCGGGAGGGCCGCCAGAGGAGGAGCAGTTCTTC,CASSEAGGPPEEEQFF
-,TRBV19,TRBJ1-2,-,TGTGCCAGCCTCGGGGGATATGATGGCTACACCTTC,CASLGGYDGYTF
TRBD2,TRBV6-5,TRBJ2-3,-,TGTGCCAGCATTCCCCCCGGGAGGGATACGCAGTATTTT,CASIPPGRDTQYF
-,TRBV2,TRBJ1-2,-,TGTGCCAGCAACGGGGACTCAGGCTATGGCTACACCTTC,CASNGDSGYGYTF
TRBD2,TRBV9,TRBJ2-3,-,TGTGCCAGCAGCGGAAATAGCGGGCTCACAGATACGCAGTATTTT,CASSGNSGLTDTQYF
-,TRBV29-1,TRBJ1-4,-,TGCAGCGCCGGGGGGCAAGGGCCAACAACTAATGAAAAACTGTTTTTT,CSAGGQGPTTNEKLFF
-,TRBV11-2,TRBJ1-1,-,TGTGCCAGCAGCGTCCAGAGGGAAAACACTGAAGCTTTCTTT,CASSVQRENTEAFF
-,TRBV7-3,TRBJ2-1,-,TGTGCCAGCAGCTCAGGGTCCGACAATGAGCAGTTCTTC,CASSSGSDNEQFF
-,TRBV30,TRBJ2-2,-,TGTGCCAGTGGTGGAGGGTCCGGGGAGCTGTTTTTT,CASGGGSGELFF
-,TRBV7-8,TRBJ1-4,-,TGTGCCAGCAGCTTAGTGGGGTCAGGGAATGAAAAACTGTTTTTT,CASSLVGSGNEKLFF
-,TRBV7-9,TRBJ2-1,few,TGTGCCAGCAGAAGGGGTAATGAGCAGTTCTTC,CASRRGNEQFF
TRBD2,TRBV4-3,TRBJ2-1,-,TGCGCCAGCAGCCAAGATTACAGCGGGAGGGGCGATGAGCAGTTCTTC,CASSQDYSGRGDEQFF
-,TRBV5-1,TRBJ1-1,-,TGCGCCAGCAGCTTGCGGGGGGCGACCACTGAAGCTTTCTTT,CASSLRGATTEAFF
-,TRBV19,TRBJ1-5,-,TGTGCCAGTAGCTGGGGGGGGCAGGATCAGCCCCAGCATTTT,CASSWGGQDQPQHF
-,TRBV29-1,TRBJ2-1,-,TGCAGCGTTGCGAGGCAGGGCAGGTACAATGAGCAGTTCTTC,CSVARQGRYNEQFF
-,TRBV6-2/TRBV6-3,TRBJ1-2,-,TGTGCCAGCAGTTCCCGCTCGCCCAGACAGGCAGGGACTGGCTACACCTTC,CASSSRSPRQAGTGYTF
-,TRBV7-2,TRBJ1-2,-,TGTGCCAGCAGCCGTTCAGAGGGAGACTTTCCTGGCACCTTC,CASSRSEGDFPGTF
TRBD2,TRBV10-3,TRBJ2-3,-,TGTGCCGCCAGTTCCCCTCAGCGGGGAGACACAGATACGCAGTATTTT,CAASSPQRGDTDTQYF
-,TRBV5-1,TRBJ2-2,-,TGCGCCAGCAGCGTGGGTTTTAGAGGTTCCCCCGGGGAGCTGTTTTTT,CASSVGFRGSPGELFF
TRBD2,TRBV3-1/TRBV3-2,TRBJ2-5,-,TGTGCCAGCAGCCAATACCTAGCGGGGGGAAAACAAGAGACCCAGTACTTC,CASSQYLAGGKQETQYF
-,TRBV30,TRBJ2-3,-,TGTGCCTGGAGCCAGGGGCTGACAGATACGCAGTATTTT,CAWSQGLTDTQYF
TRBD1,TRBV6-5,TRBJ1-2,-,TGTGCCAGCAGTTCCCTCGGGACAGGGGGCCGGAGTGGCTACACCTTC,CASSSLGTGGRSGYTF
TRBD2,TRBV4-3,TRBJ2-1,-,TGCGCCAGCAGCCCCCTTGGGCTAGCGGGGCAAGACAATGAGCAGTTCTTC,CASSPLGLAGQDNEQFF
TRBD2,TRBV5-1,TRBJ2-1,-,TGCGCCAGCAGAGTGGAGACTAGCATCTACAATGAGCAGTTCTTC,CASRVETSIYNEQFF